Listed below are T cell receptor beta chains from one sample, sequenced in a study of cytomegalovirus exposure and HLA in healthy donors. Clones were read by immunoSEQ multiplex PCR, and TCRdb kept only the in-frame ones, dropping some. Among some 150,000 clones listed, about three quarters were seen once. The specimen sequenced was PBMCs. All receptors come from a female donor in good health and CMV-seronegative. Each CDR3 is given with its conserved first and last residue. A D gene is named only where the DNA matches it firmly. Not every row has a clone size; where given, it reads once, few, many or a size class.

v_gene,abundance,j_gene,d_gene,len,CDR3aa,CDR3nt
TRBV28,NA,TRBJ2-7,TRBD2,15,CASSLSSGSSYEQYF,TGTGCCAGCAGTTTATCCAGCGGGAGCTCCTACGAGCAGTACTTC
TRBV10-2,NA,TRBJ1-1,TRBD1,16,CAGSEYRGTENTEAFF,TGCGCCGGCAGTGAGTATAGGGGGACAGAGAACACTGAAGCTTTCTTT
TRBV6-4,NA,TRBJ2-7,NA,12,CASSDSAGEQYF,TGTGCCAGCAGTGACTCGGCGGGGGAGCAGTACTTC
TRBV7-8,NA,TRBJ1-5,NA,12,CASSLPGQPQHF,TGTGCCAGCAGCTTACCGGGACAGCCCCAGCATTTT
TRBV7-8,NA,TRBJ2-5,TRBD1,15,CASSLGTGEGETQYF,TGTGCCAGCAGCTTAGGGACAGGGGAAGGGGAGACCCAGTACTTC
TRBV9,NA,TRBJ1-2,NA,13,CASSVGPGRGYTF,TGTGCCAGCAGCGTAGGGCCAGGTCGAGGCTACACCTTC
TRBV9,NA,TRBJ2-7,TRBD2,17,CASSVGGFAGVAYEQYF,TGTGCCAGCAGCGTGGGGGGTTTTGCGGGAGTTGCCTACGAGCAGTACTTC
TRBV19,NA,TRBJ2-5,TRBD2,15,CASSIDGGEGETQYF,TGTGCCAGTAGTATAGATGGGGGGGAGGGGGAGACCCAGTACTTC
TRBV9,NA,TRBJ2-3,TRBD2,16,CASSVGPSGATDTQYF,TGTGCCAGCAGCGTAGGCCCTAGCGGGGCGACAGATACGCAGTATTTT
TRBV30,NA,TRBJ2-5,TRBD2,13,CAYSGRTGETQYF,TGTGCCTATAGCGGGAGGACTGGAGAGACCCAGTACTTC
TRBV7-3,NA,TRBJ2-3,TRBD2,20,CASSISGLAGGPRDTDTQYF,TGTGCCAGCAGCATTTCGGGACTAGCGGGGGGGCCCCGGGACACAGATACGCAGTATTTT
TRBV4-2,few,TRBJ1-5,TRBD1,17,CASSQETGKNSNQPQHF,TGTGCCAGCAGCCAAGAGACAGGGAAAAATAGCAATCAGCCCCAGCATTTT
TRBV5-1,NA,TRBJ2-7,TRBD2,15,CASLASGGTYGEQYF,TGCGCCAGCCTTGCGAGCGGGGGTACCTACGGAGAGCAGTACTTC
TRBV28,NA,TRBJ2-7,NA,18,CASSPQRVQGSTGYEQYF,TGTGCCAGCAGTCCTCAGCGGGTTCAGGGTTCTACAGGCTACGAGCAGTACTTC
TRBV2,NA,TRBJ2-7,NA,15,CASRGGRGQRYEQYF,TGTGCCAGCAGGGGCGGCCGGGGACAAAGGTACGAGCAGTACTTC
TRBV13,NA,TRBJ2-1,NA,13,CASSTTSPGEQFF,TGTGCCAGCAGCACGACTAGTCCTGGTGAGCAGTTCTTC
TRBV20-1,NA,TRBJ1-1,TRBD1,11,CSAVDRAEAFF,TGCAGTGCTGTTGACAGGGCTGAAGCTTTCTTT
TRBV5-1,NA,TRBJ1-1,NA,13,CASSFGGAGAAFF,TGCGCCAGCAGCTTTGGTGGGGCGGGGGCGGCTTTCTTT
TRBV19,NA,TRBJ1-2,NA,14,CASSMGRMDYGYTF,TGTGCCAGTAGTATGGGCAGGATGGACTATGGCTACACCTTC
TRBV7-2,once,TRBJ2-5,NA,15,CASSLAILREQTQYF,TGTGCCAGCAGCTTAGCTATTCTTCGGGAACAGACCCAGTACTTC
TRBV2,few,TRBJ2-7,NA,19,CASSEWGEQGSSITYEQYF,TGTGCCAGCAGTGAGTGGGGGGAACAGGGGTCGTCTATTACCTACGAGCAGTACTTC
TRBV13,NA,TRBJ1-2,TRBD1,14,CASGADRGLKGYTF,TGTGCCAGCGGCGCTGACAGGGGGCTGAAAGGCTACACCTTC
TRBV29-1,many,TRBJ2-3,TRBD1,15,CSVEVRDRVPDTQYF,TGCAGCGTTGAAGTCCGGGACAGGGTCCCAGATACGCAGTATTTT
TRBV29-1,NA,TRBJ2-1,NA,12,CSVLGAWSEQFF,TGCAGCGTCTTGGGGGCCTGGAGTGAGCAGTTCTTC
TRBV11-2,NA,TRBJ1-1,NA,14,CASSLDQVSPEAFF,TGTGCCAGCAGCTTAGACCAGGTTTCCCCTGAAGCTTTCTTT
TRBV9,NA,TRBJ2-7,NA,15,CASSVGSGHYYEQYF,TGTGCCAGCAGCGTAGGGAGCGGGCATTACTACGAGCAGTACTTC
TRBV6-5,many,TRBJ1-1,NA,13,CASSRTENTEAFF,TGTGCCAGCAGCCGTACAGAGAACACTGAAGCTTTCTTT
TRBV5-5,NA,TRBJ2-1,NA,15,CASSGLTSFGNEQFF,TGTGCCAGCAGCGGGCTGACTAGTTTCGGCAATGAGCAGTTCTTC
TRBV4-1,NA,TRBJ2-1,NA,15,CASSQLGGTYNEQFF,TGCGCCAGCAGCCAATTGGGCGGGACCTACAATGAGCAGTTCTTC